This T cell receptor beta chain was sequenced for a study of blood T cell repertoires in COVID-19. CDR1 and CDR2 (germline): SGDLS, YYNGEE. The CDR3 sequence is 15 residues long. Trimming cost V 3 bases and J 9 bases, with 16 bases left between them. Assay: immunoSEQ multiplex PCR; the TCRdb copy retains only in-frame clones and omits some. Altogether 150,000 to 200,000 clones are present, over 75% being singletons, with the ten largest covering roughly 2.6%. The source of this sequence is a man in his forties with active or convalescent COVID-19. The specimen was peripheral blood. The chain uses TRBV9 and TRBJ1-6, with a possible D match to TRBD1 (6 bases). The CDR3 DNA follows: TGTGCCAGCAGCGCCCGAAGGACAGCCGGTTCACCCCTCCACTTT. Its protein is CASSARRTAGSPLHF.